These 19 T cell receptor beta chains were sequenced from one sample in a study of T-cell reconstitution after alpha-beta-depleted transplantation in children. The TCRbeta library was prepared with unique molecular identifiers. TCRdb independently ran MiXCR on the PCR reads; one entry per CDR3 protein. The profile shows over 100,000 distinct CDR3 sequences, about a tenth of them singletons. Specimen: PBMCs, collected before TCRalphabeta/CD19-depleted stem cell transplant. The source is a boy aged 2-9 years with acute lymphoblastic leukemia, due to receive a stem cell transplant.

The sample holds a few counts of this clonotype. Sequence at one end of the junction differs from germline and may be a read error. V gene TRBV12-3 or TRBV12-4 combines with J gene TRBJ2-2; the D call may be TRBD1 or TRBD2 (5 bases each). The CDR3 contains 19 residues. The CDR3 region is CASSHTTSTGHTLTRELFF. The CDR3 nucleotides are TGTGCCAGCAGTCATACCACATCAACGGGGCATACCCTCACCAGGGAGCTGTTTTTT.

This chain links TRBV10-1 with TRBJ2-7; D unresolved. Germline V gene data show CDR1 as WNHNN and CDR2 as SYGVQD (reference sequence). Trimming shortened V by 2 bases and J by 0 bases, and 17 bases separated the two germline ends. The CDR3 runs 17 residues. In nucleotides, the CDR3 is TGCGCCAGCAGTGAGACCGGAAGGGCGACGACCTCCTACGAGCAGTACTTC. Protein: CASSETGRATTSYEQYF.

Only a few counts were recorded for this clonotype. This sequence joins TRBV6-6 and TRBJ1-5; D unresolved. Germline loops: CDR1 MNHNY, CDR2 SVGAGI (reference sequence). The CDR3 contains 13 residues. With 2 bases removed from V and 5 bases from J, the gap between germline ends came to 7 bases. CDR3 region: CASSYVSDQPQHF. The CDR3 coding sequence is TGTGCCAGCAGTTACGTCAGCGATCAGCCCCAGCATTTT.

This chain joins TRBV6-1 and TRBJ2-5, with D perhaps TRBD1 or TRBD2 (5 bases each). Germline V lookup: CDR1 MNHNS, CDR2 SASEGT. V dropped 8 bases and J dropped 7 bases, with 20 bases sitting between them. CDR3 length: 14 residues. In DNA form, the CDR3 reads TGTGCCAGCGGGGAGCCCGGGACGGCGATGACCCAGTACTTC. As protein: CASGEPGTAMTQYF.

The table lists this clonotype with a few counts. The CDR3 nucleotides are TGTGCCAGCAGTGAAGCGCTGGGGAGGGTTCTATTTGAAAAACTGTTTTTT. Amino acids: CASSEALGRVLFEKLFF. The V call is TRBV2, the J call TRBJ1-4; no clear D gene. The V end lost 0 bases, the J end lost 7 bases, and 18 bases lay between the germline ends. The CDR3 is 17 amino acids. Germline assignment: CDR1 SNHLY and CDR2 FYNNEI.

This chain joins TRBV5-1 and TRBJ2-5; D ambiguous. CDR3 size: 15 residues. Germline lookup yields CDR1 SGHRS and CDR2 YFSETQ. V lost 4 bases and J lost 3, with 16 bases in between. CDR3 in amino acids: CASSLNRTDEETQYF. DNA for the CDR3: TGCGCCAGCAGCCTGAATAGGACGGACGAAGAGACCCAGTACTTC.

This clonotype showed up just a few times. V gene TRBV5-1 combines with J gene TRBJ2-1; 10 bases align to TRBD2. Germline V gene data show CDR1 as SGHRS and CDR2 as YFSETQ. The J segment lost 3 bases and the V segment lost 4 bases, leaving 7 bases of the junction unmatched. The CDR3 is 16 residues long. CDR3 amino acids: CASSKHGTSDYNEQFF. CDR3 sequence (DNA): TGCGCCAGCAGCAAACACGGGACTAGCGACTACAATGAGCAGTTCTTC. The full variable domain, in which reference TRBV5-1 and TRBJ2-1 provide the parts outside the CDR3, is KAGVTQTPRYLIKTRGQQVTLSCSPISGHRSVSWYQQTPGQGLQFLFEYFSETQRNKGNFPGRFSGRQFSNSRSEMNVSTLELGDSALYLCASSKHGTSDYNEQFFGPGTRLTVL.

This sequence joins TRBV5-1 and TRBJ2-6; D is unclear. Germline CDR1 SGHRS, CDR2 YFSETQ. V was shortened by 5 bases and J by 0 bases, with 12 bases between the two germline ends. The CDR3 extends over 16 amino acids. For the CDR3, the DNA is TGCGCCAGCAGAGGTACCTCAAACTCTGGGGCCAACGTCCTGACTTTC. This codes for CASRGTSNSGANVLTF.

This clonotype was counted between two and nine times. This rearrangement joins TRBV20-1 to TRBJ1-2; 9 nucleotides align to TRBD1. The CDR3 is 15 residues long. Germline assignment: CDR1 DFQATT and CDR2 SNEGSKA (reference sequence). J was trimmed by 7 bases and V by 0 bases; bases with no gene match: 9. The CDR3 protein is CSARDVSGQGRGYTF. CDR3 DNA: TGCAGTGCTAGAGATGTCTCGGGACAGGGTCGTGGCTACACCTTC.

V is TRBV6-1 and J is TRBJ1-3; D possibly corresponds to TRBD1 (5 bases). The CDR3 spans 17 residues. Trimming removed 0 bases from V and 5 bases from J, with 17 bases in between. Per germline, CDR1 MNHNS and CDR2 SASEGT. DNA for the CDR3: TGTGCCAGCAGTGAAGCGGGGGTTTCAATGCCCCGAAACACCATATATTTT. Its protein product is CASSEAGVSMPRNTIYF.

This clonotype has at least ten counts. CDR3 bases: TGCAGTGCGGGGACCTACGAGGCGGGAGGGCCTTACGAGCAGTACTTC. Translation: CSAGTYEAGGPYEQYF. The chain links TRBV20-1 to TRBJ2-7, with 9 bases aligning to TRBD2. The trim removed 6 bases at V and 4 bases at J, leaving 16 bases unmatched. This CDR3 is 16 amino acids long. From germline, CDR1 is DFQATT and CDR2 SNEGSKA (reference sequence).

This clonotype was picked up a small number of times. The V and J genes are TRBV6-5 and TRBJ2-2; 7 bases fit TRBD2. Per the germline V gene, CDR1 is MNHEY and CDR2 is SVGAGI. The V and J ends lost 0 bases and 7 bases, in that order; junction bases with no gene match: 11. The CDR3 contains 17 residues. The CDR3 DNA is TGTGCCAGCAGTTACTCTATAGGGGAGGGCTGGTTCGGGGAGCTGTTTTTT. Translating gives CASSYSIGEGWFGELFF.

J is TRBJ2-3 and V is TRBV7-9; 7 nucleotides align to TRBD2. V shed 2 bases, J shed 0 bases, and the junction held 2 bases outside the gene matches. There are 15 residues in the CDR3. From germline, CDR1 is SEHNR and CDR2 FQNEAQ (reference sequence). CDR3: CASSLQRGSTDTQYF. CDR3 nucleotides: TGTGCCAGCAGCTTACAGCGGGGTAGCACAGATACGCAGTATTTT.

The rearrangement links TRBV12-3 or TRBV12-4 to TRBJ2-3; 12 bases are a match to TRBD2. The length of the CDR3 is 17 residues. Trimming removed 6 bases from V and 2 bases from J; junction bases left unmatched: 9. The CDR3 region is CASSTSRTSGATDTQYF. As DNA, the CDR3 is TGTGCCAGCAGCACCTCTCGGACTAGCGGGGCCACAGATACGCAGTATTTT.

This clonotype was seen a handful of times. The V call is TRBV5-1, the J call TRBJ2-5; 12 nucleotides match TRBD1. The CDR3 consists of 15 residues. Germline CDR1 SGHRS, CDR2 YFSETQ. The junction had 6 bases not matched to a gene; V was cut back by 4 bases and J by 5 bases. The CDR3 loop is CASSTRDRGRETQYF. The CDR3 DNA follows: TGCGCCAGCAGCACCCGGGACAGGGGGCGCGAGACCCAGTACTTC.

This clonotype was seen a few times. The chain couples TRBV2 to TRBJ2-7; 7 nucleotides match TRBD2. With V trimmed by 3 bases and J by 0 bases, 2 bases remained unmatched. The germline CDR1 and CDR2 sequences are SNHLY and FYNNEI. This CDR3 has 14 amino acids. The CDR3 DNA is TGTGCCAGCAGTGATAGGACTAGCTCCTACGAGCAGTACTTC. Translation gives CASSDRTSSYEQYF.

The chain links TRBV10-2 to TRBJ2-6; D remains unclear. CDR1 WSHSY and CDR2 SAAADI come from the germline V gene. V lost 4 bases and J 0 bases, leaving 4 bases between the germline ends. The CDR3 runs to 14 residues. In nucleotides, the CDR3 is TGCGCCAGCAGTGTCAGCTCTGGGGCCAACGTCCTGACTTTC. It translates to CASSVSSGANVLTF.

The CDR3 loop is CASSLSLLTGELFF. The CDR3 DNA reads as TGCGCCAGCAGCTTGTCTCTGCTAACCGGGGAGCTGTTTTTT. V and J are TRBV5-1 and TRBJ2-2; D call uncertain. Trimming removed 1 base from V and 5 bases from J, with 9 bases in between. Germline CDR1 and CDR2: SGHRS and YFSETQ. This CDR3 region has 14 residues.

This clonotype was seen many times. The chain couples TRBV9 to TRBJ2-3, with D perhaps matching TRBD1 or TRBD2 (5 bases each). Trimming left V 0 bases short and J 0 bases short, with 11 bases between. The CDR3 consists of 16 residues. Germline V gene lookup returns CDR1 SGDLS and CDR2 YYNGEE. This CDR3 is CASSVAGRGSTDTQYF. For the CDR3, the DNA is TGTGCCAGCAGCGTAGCTGGTCGGGGCAGCACAGATACGCAGTATTTT.